This T cell receptor (beta chain) was captured by sequencing in a study of blood T cells in healthy people across ages. Study-wide context: Through template switching, about one barcoded beta molecule was captured per two T cells, as measured in model experiments. Findings and limits, study-wide: Diversity was estimated from one million T cells, and these estimates were considered underestimates.

The CDR3 sequence is 10 residues long. This clonotype was seen more than once but under ten times. Its antigen is not identified. A J-beta primer mix and a sample-barcoded 5' primer were used in a second PCR of roughly 6 to 12 cycles. Researchers report that a template-switch adaptor with 12 random nucleotides tagged each cDNA molecule. All samples gave at least 2.5 million CDR3-containing paired-end reads. A single record per CDR3 protein comes from TCRdb applying MiXCR to the 5' RACE reads. The sample includes about 640,000 distinct CDR3 sequences, roughly 50% seen only once; the top ten take roughly 34%.

The material sequenced was blood. The chain joins TRBV21-1 to TRBJ2-4; TRBD2, the table's D call, was not compared with the DNA. TRBV21-1 counts as a pseudogene. The TCR was taken from a man aged 60 to 69 in good health. CDR3 amino acids: CLGLKNIQYF. CDR3 nucleotides: TGTTTGGGCCTCAAAAACATTCAGTACTTC.